The 6 T cell receptor beta chains below were found in one sample sequenced in a study of CD8 T cells in ankylosing spondylitis. TCRdb recomputed calls from the 5' RACE reads with MiXCR, one row per CDR3 protein. The top ten hold approximately 7.8% of the sample, which has about 160,000 distinct CDR3 sequences, around 16% seen once. Sample: blood, either unsorted or a sorted T cell fraction (not recorded which). The receptors originated from a male donor with ankylosing spondylitis or in good health (not recorded which).

A remark on this clonotype: A much bigger clone sits one base away, suggesting this may be a read error. The chain uses TRBV12-3 or TRBV12-4 and TRBJ1-1, with D unclear. The CDR3 is 15 amino acids. V lost 6 bases and J lost 4, with 18 bases in between. The CDR3 DNA is TGTGCCAGCAGCCCCCTCGGGCTCCTCGGCACTGAAGCTTTCTTT. Amino acids: CASSPLGLLGTEAFF.

This clonotype was found a few times. The chain carries TRBV5-6 and TRBJ1-6, with 10 bases that match TRBD1. The CDR3 is 15 amino acids. Trimming took 4 bases from V and 9 from J; bases not matched to a gene: 7. Germline V gene sequence: CDR1 SGHDT, CDR2 YYEEEE. Here the CDR3 reads CASSGLTGGFSPLHF. CDR3 DNA: TGTGCCAGCAGCGGATTGACAGGGGGCTTTTCACCCCTCCACTTT.

This chain links TRBV6-6 with TRBJ1-2; 7 bases map to TRBD1. Germline CDR1 and CDR2: MNHNY and SVGAGI (reference sequence). Germline trimming cut 3 bases from V and 1 base from J; bases unmatched to any gene: 8. There are 16 residues in the CDR3. CDR3 residues: CASSYPEDRYNYGYTF. CDR3 DNA sequence: TGTGCCAGCAGTTATCCCGAGGACAGGTATAACTATGGCTACACCTTC.

The chain is built from TRBV5-1 and TRBJ2-7, with TRBD2 identical over 11 bases. The trim removed 4 bases at V and 0 bases at J, leaving 3 bases unmatched. The germline V gene encodes CDR1 SGHRS and CDR2 YFSETQ. CDR3 size: 15 residues. The CDR3 sequence: CASSRTSGSSYEQYF. CDR3 nucleotides: TGCGCCAGCAGCCGAACTAGCGGGAGCTCCTACGAGCAGTACTTC.

This clonotype was picked up a small number of times. The V gene is TRBV5-1, the J gene TRBJ1-5; no firm D call. Deletions cut 4 bases from V and 2 bases from J, with 19 bases between. This CDR3 contains 17 residues. The germline V gene has CDR1 SGHRS and CDR2 YFSETQ. The CDR3 sequence: CASSQNPTGSGNQPQHF. CDR3 DNA: TGCGCCAGCAGCCAAAACCCCACGGGAAGCGGCAATCAGCCCCAGCATTTT.

In its sample, this clonotype was seen a few times. This chain connects TRBV27 to TRBJ2-2; no reliable D call. Looked up from germline, CDR1 is MNHEY and CDR2 is SMNVEV (reference sequence). CDR3 length: 16 amino acids. Between the trimmed V and J ends, which lost 5 bases and 2 bases, there was a span of 15 bases. Here the CDR3 DNA reads TGTGCCAGCAGTGCGATGAGTCAGGTTAACACCGGGGAGCTGTTTTTT. This codes for CASSAMSQVNTGELFF.